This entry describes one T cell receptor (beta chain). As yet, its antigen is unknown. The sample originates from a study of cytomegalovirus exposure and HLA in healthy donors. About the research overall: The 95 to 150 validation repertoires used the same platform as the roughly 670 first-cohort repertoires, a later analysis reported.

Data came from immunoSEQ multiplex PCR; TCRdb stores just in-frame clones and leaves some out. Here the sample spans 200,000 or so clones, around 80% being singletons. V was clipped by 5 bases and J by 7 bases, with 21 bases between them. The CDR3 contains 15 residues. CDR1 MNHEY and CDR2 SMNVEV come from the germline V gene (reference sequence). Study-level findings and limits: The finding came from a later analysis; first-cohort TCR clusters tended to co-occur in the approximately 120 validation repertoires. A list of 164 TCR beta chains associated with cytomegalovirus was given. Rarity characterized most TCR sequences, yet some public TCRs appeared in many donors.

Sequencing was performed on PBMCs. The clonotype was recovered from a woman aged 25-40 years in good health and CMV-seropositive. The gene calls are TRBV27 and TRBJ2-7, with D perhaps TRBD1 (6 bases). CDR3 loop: CASSLQGPPSGEQYF. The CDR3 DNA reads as TGTGCCAGCAGTCTACAGGGTCCTCCCTCTGGAGAGCAGTACTTC.